A selection of T cell receptor beta chains follows, all from one sample in a study of CD8 T cells in ankylosing spondylitis. TCRdb reprocessed the 5' RACE reads via MiXCR and lists one record per CDR3 protein. The sample contains about 350,000 distinct CDR3 sequences, 20% of which appear only once. The specimen was blood, either unsorted or a sorted T cell fraction (not recorded which). The receptors here all came from a male donor with ankylosing spondylitis or in good health (not recorded which). Both conserved end residues are part of each CDR3. Fields, in order: CDR3 protein, CDR3 DNA, V gene, D gene, J gene, clone size. D genes are given only for firm matches. Size tells how often a clone was seen (once, few, many) or the class of an expanded clone, and some rows leave it out.

CDR3: CASSLVVPYEQYF
DNA: TGTGCCAGCAGCTTAGTCGTCCCCTACGAGCAGTACTTC
V: TRBV7-9
D: .
J: TRBJ2-7
size: few

CDR3: CASSSLLPSGGYYNEQFF
DNA: TGTGCCAGCAGTTCCCTCCTTCCTAGCGGGGGGTACTACAATGAGCAGTTCTTC
V: TRBV27
D: TRBD2
J: TRBJ2-1
size: .

CDR3: CASSFWASGGVGDTQYF
DNA: TGTGCCAGCAGTTTCTGGGCTAGCGGGGGGGTAGGAGATACGCAGTATTTT
V: TRBV2
D: TRBD2
J: TRBJ2-3
size: .

CDR3: CASSFRGTVTEAFF
DNA: TGTGCCAGCAGTTTCAGAGGGACAGTCACTGAAGCTTTCTTT
V: TRBV12-3/TRBV12-4
D: TRBD1
J: TRBJ1-1
size: few

CDR3: CASSLLPRGRPLTDTQYF
DNA: TGTGCCAGCAGCTTACTTCCCCGGGGCCGTCCCCTGACAGATACGCAGTATTTT
V: TRBV11-1
D: .
J: TRBJ2-3
size: few

CDR3: CASGLVYGGDSDTQYF
DNA: TGTGCTAGTGGTTTGGTATACGGGGGGGATTCAGATACGCAGTATTTT
V: TRBV12-5
D: TRBD2
J: TRBJ2-3
size: once

CDR3: CASSLGGHEQFF
DNA: TGTGCCAGCAGTTTAGGAGGCCATGAGCAGTTCTTC
V: TRBV12-3/TRBV12-4
D: .
J: TRBJ2-1
size: .

CDR3: CASSLGPGPTADTQYF
DNA: TGTGCCAGCAGTTTGGGCCCGGGCCCCACAGCGGATACGCAGTATTTT
V: TRBV28
D: .
J: TRBJ2-3
size: many

CDR3: CASSQGRGAYEQFF
DNA: TGTGCCAGCAGCCAAGGGCGGGGGGCCTATGAGCAGTTCTTC
V: TRBV14
D: TRBD2
J: TRBJ2-1
size: few

CDR3: CASSLLGTGGGELFF
DNA: TGTGCCAGCAGCCTGCTAGGGACAGGGGGCGGGGAGCTGTTTTTT
V: TRBV7-8
D: TRBD1
J: TRBJ2-2
size: .

CDR3: CASSQDRTADQETQYF
DNA: TGTGCCAGCAGCCAAGATCGTACCGCCGACCAAGAGACCCAGTACTTC
V: TRBV3-1
D: .
J: TRBJ2-5
size: few

CDR3: CASSFLSGEQFF
DNA: TGCGCCAGCAGCTTTCTTAGCGGGGAGCAGTTCTTC
V: TRBV5-1
D: TRBD2
J: TRBJ2-1
size: .

CDR3: CASSYSGASPLHF
DNA: TGTGCCAGCAGTTACTCGGGGGCTTCACCCCTCCACTTT
V: TRBV6-5
D: .
J: TRBJ1-6
size: .

CDR3: CASSSTRGSQETQYF
DNA: TGTGCCAGCAGCTCAACTCGAGGGTCACAAGAGACCCAGTACTTC
V: TRBV5-6
D: .
J: TRBJ2-5
size: few

CDR3: CASSRSAGGPGEQFF
DNA: TGTGCCAGCAGCCGATCGGCGGGGGGGCCCGGTGAGCAGTTCTTC
V: TRBV7-2
D: TRBD2
J: TRBJ2-1
size: .

CDR3: CASSNPGQGAGEQYF
DNA: TGTGCCAGCAGTAACCCGGGACAGGGGGCAGGCGAGCAGTACTTC
V: TRBV6-5
D: TRBD1
J: TRBJ2-7
size: once

CDR3: CASSLPGAGNEQYF
DNA: TGTGCCAGCAGCCTGCCAGGGGCAGGCAACGAGCAGTACTTC
V: TRBV11-2
D: .
J: TRBJ2-7
size: .

CDR3: CASSEALRVGSPLHF
DNA: TGTGCCAGCAGTGAAGCGCTCCGGGTGGGTTCACCCCTCCACTTT
V: TRBV2
D: .
J: TRBJ1-6
size: .

CDR3: CASSPQNTGELFF
DNA: TGTGCCAGCAGTCCACAGAACACCGGGGAGCTGTTTTTT
V: TRBV12-3/TRBV12-4
D: .
J: TRBJ2-2
size: many

CDR3: CASSRRLAGGDSDTQYF
DNA: TGTGCCAGCAGCCGACGACTGGCGGGGGGAGATTCAGATACGCAGTATTTT
V: TRBV3-1
D: TRBD2
J: TRBJ2-3
size: .

CDR3: CASSSDMTYEQYF
DNA: TGTGCCAGCAGCTCGGACATGACGTACGAGCAGTACTTC
V: TRBV7-9
D: .
J: TRBJ2-7
size: once

CDR3: CASSESDTQYF
DNA: TGTGCCAGCAGTGAATCAGATACGCAGTATTTT
V: TRBV25-1
D: .
J: TRBJ2-3
size: few

CDR3: CASSFSWQGFNSPLHF
DNA: TGTGCCAGCAGCTTTAGTTGGCAGGGTTTTAATTCACCCCTCCACTTT
V: TRBV7-9
D: .
J: TRBJ1-6
size: few

CDR3: CASSYWTGGWDEQFF
DNA: TGTGCCAGCAGTTATTGGACAGGGGGCTGGGATGAGCAGTTCTTC
V: TRBV7-2
D: TRBD1
J: TRBJ2-1
size: few

CDR3: CASSRDPTTEQYF
DNA: TGTGCCAGCAGCCGGGACCCGACCACCGAGCAGTACTTC
V: TRBV6-4
D: .
J: TRBJ2-7
size: few

CDR3: CASTTGGLSPLHF
DNA: TGTGCCAGCACAACAGGGGGGCTATCACCCCTCCACTTT
V: TRBV27
D: TRBD1
J: TRBJ1-6
size: few

CDR3: CASSSVVGRNTGELFF
DNA: TGTGCCAGCAGCTCTGTCGTGGGACGGAACACCGGGGAGCTGTTTTTT
V: TRBV11-2
D: .
J: TRBJ2-2
size: few

CDR3: CSARGLLMDPDTQYF
DNA: TGCAGTGCGAGGGGACTACTGATGGACCCAGATACGCAGTATTTT
V: TRBV20-1
D: TRBD2
J: TRBJ2-3
size: few

CDR3: CASSPEQGWNTEAFF
DNA: TGTGCCAGCAGCCCCGAACAGGGGTGGAACACTGAAGCTTTCTTT
V: TRBV7-9
D: TRBD1
J: TRBJ1-1
size: few

CDR3: CASSPGRGGSTEAFF
DNA: TGTGCCAGCAGCCCGGGCAGGGGCGGAAGCACTGAAGCTTTCTTT
V: TRBV7-9
D: .
J: TRBJ1-1
size: few

CDR3: CASSLTGGSNEKLFF
DNA: TGTGCCAGCAGTCTGACAGGGGGGTCTAATGAAAAACTGTTTTTT
V: TRBV27
D: TRBD1
J: TRBJ1-4
size: .

CDR3: CASRGARAAKNIQYF
DNA: TGTGCCAGCAGGGGGGCCAGAGCAGCCAAAAACATTCAGTACTTC
V: TRBV12-3/TRBV12-4
D: .
J: TRBJ2-4
size: few

CDR3: CASSRGAGGNEQFF
DNA: TGTGCCAGCAGCCGTGGGGCAGGGGGTAATGAGCAGTTCTTC
V: TRBV5-6
D: TRBD1
J: TRBJ2-1
size: .

CDR3: CASSPGTSGGGEQFF
DNA: TGTGCCAGCAGCCCCGGGACTAGCGGGGGCGGAGAGCAGTTCTTC
V: TRBV27
D: TRBD2
J: TRBJ2-1
size: .

CDR3: CASSPRGAGGHNEQFF
DNA: TGTGCCAGCAGCCCAAGGGGCGCGGGGGGGCATAATGAGCAGTTCTTC
V: TRBV12-3/TRBV12-4
D: TRBD2
J: TRBJ2-1
size: few

CDR3: CSVLQGLEQFF
DNA: TGCAGCGTTCTACAGGGGCTTGAGCAGTTCTTC
V: TRBV29-1
D: TRBD1
J: TRBJ2-1
size: few

CDR3: CASRWGNSPLNEQYF
DNA: TGTGCCAGCAGGTGGGGGAATTCTCCCCTCAACGAGCAGTACTTC
V: TRBV12-3/TRBV12-4
D: .
J: TRBJ2-7
size: few

CDR3: CASSLTGTSNQPQHF
DNA: TGTGCCAGCAGTTTGACAGGGACGAGCAATCAGCCCCAGCATTTT
V: TRBV28
D: TRBD1
J: TRBJ1-5
size: few

CDR3: CASSEGGGHYNEQFF
DNA: TGTGCCAGCAGTGAGGGGGGGGGGCATTACAATGAGCAGTTCTTC
V: TRBV6-4
D: .
J: TRBJ2-1
size: .

CDR3: CASSQDRASGGDEQFF
DNA: TGCGCCAGCAGCCAAGATCGGGCTAGCGGGGGCGATGAGCAGTTCTTC
V: TRBV4-1
D: TRBD2
J: TRBJ2-1
size: .

CDR3: CASSALGNQPQHF
DNA: TGTGCCAGCAGCGCTCTGGGCAATCAGCCCCAGCATTTT
V: TRBV7-9
D: .
J: TRBJ1-5
size: many

CDR3: CASSLLRGLNSPLHF
DNA: TGTGCCAGCAGCCTTCTGAGGGGGCTAAATTCACCCCTCCACTTT
V: TRBV13
D: TRBD1
J: TRBJ1-6
size: .

CDR3: CASSSTGDPSYEQYF
DNA: TGTGCCAGCAGCTCCACGGGGGACCCATCCTACGAGCAGTACTTC
V: TRBV7-9
D: .
J: TRBJ2-7
size: few

CDR3: CASGLFSYNEQFF
DNA: TGTGCCAGCGGCCTGTTCTCCTACAATGAGCAGTTCTTC
V: TRBV6-6
D: .
J: TRBJ2-1
size: .

CDR3: CSARDSGGVHGEQFF
DNA: TGCAGTGCTAGAGACAGCGGAGGGGTCCATGGTGAGCAGTTCTTC
V: TRBV20-1
D: .
J: TRBJ2-1
size: .

CDR3: CASSLSGGASYNEQFF
DNA: TGTGCCAGCAGTTTATCCGGGGGGGCCTCCTACAATGAGCAGTTCTTC
V: TRBV7-2
D: TRBD2
J: TRBJ2-1
size: few